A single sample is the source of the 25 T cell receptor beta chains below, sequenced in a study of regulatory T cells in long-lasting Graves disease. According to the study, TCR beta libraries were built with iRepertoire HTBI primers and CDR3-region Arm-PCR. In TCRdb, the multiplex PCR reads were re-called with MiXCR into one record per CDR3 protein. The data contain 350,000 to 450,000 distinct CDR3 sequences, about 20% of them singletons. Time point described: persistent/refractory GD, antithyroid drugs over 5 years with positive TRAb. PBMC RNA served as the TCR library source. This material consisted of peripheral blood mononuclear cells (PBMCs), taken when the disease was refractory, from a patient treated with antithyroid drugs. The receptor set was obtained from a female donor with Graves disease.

The CDR3 loop reads CASSFWGSGANVLTF. CDR3 bases: TGCGCCAGCAGCTTCTGGGGGTCTGGGGCCAACGTCCTGACTTTC. The chain uses TRBV5-1 and TRBJ2-6; D may correspond to TRBD1 or TRBD2 (5 bases each). The CDR3 sequence is 15 residues long. The V gene's germline CDR1 is SGHRS and CDR2 YFSETQ. Between the trimmed V and J ends, which lost 2 bases and 1 base, there was a span of 7 bases.

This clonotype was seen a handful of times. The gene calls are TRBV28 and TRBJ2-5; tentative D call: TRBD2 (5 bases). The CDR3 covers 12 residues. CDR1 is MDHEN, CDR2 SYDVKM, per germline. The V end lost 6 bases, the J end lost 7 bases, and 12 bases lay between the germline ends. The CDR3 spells CASRPGIGTQYF. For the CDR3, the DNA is TGTGCCAGCAGGCCGGGAATAGGGACCCAGTACTTC. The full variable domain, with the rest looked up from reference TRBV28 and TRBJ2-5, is DVKVTQSSRYLVKRTGEKVFLECVQDMDHENMFWYRQDPGLGLRLIYFSYDVKMKEKGDIPEGYSVSREKKERFSLILESASTNQTSMYLCASRPGIGTQYFGPGTRLLVL.

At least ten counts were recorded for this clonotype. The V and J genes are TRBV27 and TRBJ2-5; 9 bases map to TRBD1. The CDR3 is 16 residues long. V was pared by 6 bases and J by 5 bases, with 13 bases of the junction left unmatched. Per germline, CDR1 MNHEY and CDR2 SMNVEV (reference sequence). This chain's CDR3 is CASSPTGGGGRETQYF. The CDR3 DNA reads TGTGCCAGCAGCCCTACAGGGGGCGGAGGGAGGGAGACCCAGTACTTC.

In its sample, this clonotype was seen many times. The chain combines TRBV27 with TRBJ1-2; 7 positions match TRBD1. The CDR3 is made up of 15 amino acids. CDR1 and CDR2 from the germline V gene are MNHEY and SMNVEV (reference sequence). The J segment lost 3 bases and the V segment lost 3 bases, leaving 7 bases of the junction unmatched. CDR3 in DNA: TGTGCCAGCAGTTTGCTGGGACAGAAAGACTATGGCTACACCTTC. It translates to CASSLLGQKDYGYTF.

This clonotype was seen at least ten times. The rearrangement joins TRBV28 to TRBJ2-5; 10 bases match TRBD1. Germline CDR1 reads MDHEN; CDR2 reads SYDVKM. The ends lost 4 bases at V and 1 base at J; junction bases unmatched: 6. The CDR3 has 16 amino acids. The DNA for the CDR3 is TGTGCCAGCAGTTCACCGGGACAGGGGACCCAAGAGACCCAGTACTTC. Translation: CASSSPGQGTQETQYF.

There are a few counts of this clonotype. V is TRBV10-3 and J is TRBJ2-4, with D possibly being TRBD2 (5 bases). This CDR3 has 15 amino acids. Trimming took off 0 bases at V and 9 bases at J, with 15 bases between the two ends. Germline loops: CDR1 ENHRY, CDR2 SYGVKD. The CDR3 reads CAISESAGSLGIQYF. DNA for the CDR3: TGTGCCATCAGTGAGTCGGCGGGTTCCCTGGGCATTCAGTACTTC.

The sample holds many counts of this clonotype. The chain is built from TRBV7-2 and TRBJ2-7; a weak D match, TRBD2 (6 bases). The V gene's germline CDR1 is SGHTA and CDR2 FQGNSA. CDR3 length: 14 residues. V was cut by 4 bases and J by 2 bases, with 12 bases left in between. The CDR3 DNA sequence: TGTGCCAGCAGCTACGGTCGGGAGACCTACGAGCAGTACTTC. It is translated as CASSYGRETYEQYF.

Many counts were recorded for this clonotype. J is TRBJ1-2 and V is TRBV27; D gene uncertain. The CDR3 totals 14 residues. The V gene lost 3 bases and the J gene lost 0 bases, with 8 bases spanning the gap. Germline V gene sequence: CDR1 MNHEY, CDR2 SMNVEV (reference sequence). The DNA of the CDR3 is TGTGCCAGCAGTTTGAAGGGTACTAACTATGGCTACACCTTC. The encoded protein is CASSLKGTNYGYTF.

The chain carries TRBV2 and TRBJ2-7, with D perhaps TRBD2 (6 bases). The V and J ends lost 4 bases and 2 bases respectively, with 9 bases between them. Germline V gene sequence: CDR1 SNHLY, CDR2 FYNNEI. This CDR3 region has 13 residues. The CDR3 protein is CASSGDSTYEQYF. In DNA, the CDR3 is TGTGCCAGCAGTGGGGACTCGACCTACGAGCAGTACTTC.

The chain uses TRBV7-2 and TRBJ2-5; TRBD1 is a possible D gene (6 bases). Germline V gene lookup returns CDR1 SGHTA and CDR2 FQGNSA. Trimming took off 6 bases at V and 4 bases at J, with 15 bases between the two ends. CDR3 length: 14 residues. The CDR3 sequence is CASSHKQGRETQYF. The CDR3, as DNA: TGTGCCAGCAGTCATAAACAGGGTCGAGAGACCCAGTACTTC.

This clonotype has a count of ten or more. The CDR3 sequence: CAGSPRLNTEAFF. As DNA, the CDR3 is TGTGCCGGTAGTCCCAGGTTGAACACTGAAGCTTTCTTT. V and J are TRBV6-1 and TRBJ1-1; D uncertain. Between the trimmed V and J ends, which lost 11 bases and 0 bases, there was a span of 13 bases. This CDR3 has 13 amino acids. The V gene's germline CDR1 is MNHNS and CDR2 SASEGT.

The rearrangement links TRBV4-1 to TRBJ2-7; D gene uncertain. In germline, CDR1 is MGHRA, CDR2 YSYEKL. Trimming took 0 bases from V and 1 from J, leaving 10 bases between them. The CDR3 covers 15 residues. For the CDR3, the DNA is TGCGCCAGCAGCCAAGATGTCCAGCCTTCCTACGAGCAGTACTTC. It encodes CASSQDVQPSYEQYF.

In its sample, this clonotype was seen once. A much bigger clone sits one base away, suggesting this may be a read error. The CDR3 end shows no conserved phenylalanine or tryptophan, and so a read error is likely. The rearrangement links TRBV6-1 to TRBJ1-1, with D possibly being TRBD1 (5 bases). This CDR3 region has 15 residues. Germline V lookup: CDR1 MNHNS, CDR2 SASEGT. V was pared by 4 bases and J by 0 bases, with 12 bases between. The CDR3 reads CASSVRSGMNTEAFL. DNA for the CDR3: TGTGCCAGCAGTGTTAGGTCAGGGATGAACACTGAAGCTTTCCTT.

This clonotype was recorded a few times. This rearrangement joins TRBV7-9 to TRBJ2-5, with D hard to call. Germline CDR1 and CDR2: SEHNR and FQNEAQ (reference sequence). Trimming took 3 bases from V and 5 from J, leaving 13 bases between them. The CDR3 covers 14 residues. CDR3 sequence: CASSFSTYRETQYF. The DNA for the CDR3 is TGTGCCAGCAGCTTTTCGACATATCGGGAGACCCAGTACTTC.

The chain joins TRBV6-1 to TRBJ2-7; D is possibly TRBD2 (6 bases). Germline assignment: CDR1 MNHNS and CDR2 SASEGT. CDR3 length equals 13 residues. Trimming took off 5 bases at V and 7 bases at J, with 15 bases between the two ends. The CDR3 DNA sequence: TGTGCCAGCAGTTACCCAGCGGGCGGGGAGCAGTACTTC. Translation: CASSYPAGGEQYF.

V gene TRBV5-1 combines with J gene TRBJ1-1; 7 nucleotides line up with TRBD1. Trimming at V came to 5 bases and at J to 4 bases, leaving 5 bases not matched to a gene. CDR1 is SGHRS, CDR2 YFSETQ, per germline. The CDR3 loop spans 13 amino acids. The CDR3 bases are TGCGCCAGCAGATCGACAGGGAGCACTGAAGCTTTCTTT. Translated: CASRSTGSTEAFF. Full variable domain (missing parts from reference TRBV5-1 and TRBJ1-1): KAGVTQTPRYLIKTRGQQVTLSCSPISGHRSVSWYQQTPGQGLQFLFEYFSETQRNKGNFPGRFSGRQFSNSRSEMNVSTLELGDSALYLCASRSTGSTEAFFGQGTRLTVV.

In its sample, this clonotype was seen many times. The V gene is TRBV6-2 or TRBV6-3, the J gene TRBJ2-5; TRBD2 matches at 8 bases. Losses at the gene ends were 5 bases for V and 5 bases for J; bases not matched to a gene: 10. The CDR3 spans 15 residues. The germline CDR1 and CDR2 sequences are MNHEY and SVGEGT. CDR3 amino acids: CASSGRKREHETQYF. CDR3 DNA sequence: TGTGCCAGCAGTGGAAGAAAGCGGGAGCATGAGACCCAGTACTTC.

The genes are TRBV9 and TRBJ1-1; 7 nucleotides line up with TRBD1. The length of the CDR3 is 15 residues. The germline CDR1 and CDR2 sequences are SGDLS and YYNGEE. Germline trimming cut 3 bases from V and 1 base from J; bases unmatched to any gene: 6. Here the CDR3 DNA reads TGTGCCAGCAGCGCTAGGACAGGTGGGAACACTGAAGCTTTCTTT. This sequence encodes CASSARTGGNTEAFF.

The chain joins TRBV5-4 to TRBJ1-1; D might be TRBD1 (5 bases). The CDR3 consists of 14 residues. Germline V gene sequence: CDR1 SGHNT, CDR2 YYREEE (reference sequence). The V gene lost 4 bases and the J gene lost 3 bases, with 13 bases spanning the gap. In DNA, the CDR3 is TGTGCCAGCAGCCCCCAGGGATCGGACACTGAAGCTTTCTTT. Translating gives CASSPQGSDTEAFF.

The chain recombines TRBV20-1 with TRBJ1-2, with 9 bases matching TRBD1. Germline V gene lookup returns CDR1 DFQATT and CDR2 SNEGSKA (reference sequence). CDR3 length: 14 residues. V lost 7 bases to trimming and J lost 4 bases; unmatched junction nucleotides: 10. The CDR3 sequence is CSGDRAEDRYGYTF. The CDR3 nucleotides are TGCAGTGGGGACAGGGCCGAGGATCGCTATGGCTACACCTTC.

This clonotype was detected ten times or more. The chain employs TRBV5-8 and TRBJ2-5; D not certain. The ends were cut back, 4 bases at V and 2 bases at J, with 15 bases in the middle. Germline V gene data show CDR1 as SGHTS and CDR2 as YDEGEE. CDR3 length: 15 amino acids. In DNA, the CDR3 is TGTGCCAGCAGCCCCGGGTCGGGTGTACAAGAGACCCAGTACTTC. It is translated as CASSPGSGVQETQYF.

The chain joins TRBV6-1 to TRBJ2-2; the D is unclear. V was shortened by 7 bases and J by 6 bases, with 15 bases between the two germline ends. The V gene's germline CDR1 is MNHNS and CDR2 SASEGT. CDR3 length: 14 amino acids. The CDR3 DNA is TGTGCCAGCACTCTCACTCGATTATCCGGGGAGCTGTTTTTT. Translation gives CASTLTRLSGELFF.

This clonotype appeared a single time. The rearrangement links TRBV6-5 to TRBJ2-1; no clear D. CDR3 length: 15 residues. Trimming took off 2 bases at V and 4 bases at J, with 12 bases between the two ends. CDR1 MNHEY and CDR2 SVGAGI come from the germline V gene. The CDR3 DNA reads TGTGCCAGCAGTTACGCCAACACCCGATACAATGAGCAGTTCTTC. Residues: CASSYANTRYNEQFF.

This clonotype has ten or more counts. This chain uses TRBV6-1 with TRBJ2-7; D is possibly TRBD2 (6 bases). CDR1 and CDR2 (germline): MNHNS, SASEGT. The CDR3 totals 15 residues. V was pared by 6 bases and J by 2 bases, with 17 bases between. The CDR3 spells CASRDYRSLTYEQYF. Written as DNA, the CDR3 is TGTGCCAGCAGGGACTATCGGTCCCTAACCTACGAGCAGTACTTC.

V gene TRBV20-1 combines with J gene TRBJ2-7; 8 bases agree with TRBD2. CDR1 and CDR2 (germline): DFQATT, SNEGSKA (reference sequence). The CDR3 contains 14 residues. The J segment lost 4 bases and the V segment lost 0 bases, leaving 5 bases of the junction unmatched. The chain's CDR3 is CSARDGTSFYEQYF. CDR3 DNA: TGCAGTGCTAGAGACGGGACTAGTTTTTACGAGCAGTACTTC.